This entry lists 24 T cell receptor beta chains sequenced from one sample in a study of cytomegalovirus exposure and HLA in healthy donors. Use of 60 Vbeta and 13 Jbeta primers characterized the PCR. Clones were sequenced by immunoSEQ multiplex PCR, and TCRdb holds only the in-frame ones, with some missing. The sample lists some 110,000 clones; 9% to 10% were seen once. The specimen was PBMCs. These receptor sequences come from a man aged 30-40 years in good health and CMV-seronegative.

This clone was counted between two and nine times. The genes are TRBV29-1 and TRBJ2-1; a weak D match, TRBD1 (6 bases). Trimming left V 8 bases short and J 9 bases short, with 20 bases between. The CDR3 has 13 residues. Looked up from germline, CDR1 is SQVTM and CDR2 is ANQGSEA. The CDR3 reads CSILGMGAGEQFF. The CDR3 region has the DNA TGCAGCATCCTGGGTATGGGGGCAGGTGAGCAGTTCTTC.

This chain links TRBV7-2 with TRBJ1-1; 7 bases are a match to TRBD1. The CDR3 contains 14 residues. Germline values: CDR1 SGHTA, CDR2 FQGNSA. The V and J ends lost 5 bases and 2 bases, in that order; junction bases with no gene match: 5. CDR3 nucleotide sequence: TGTGCCAGCAGCAAGGGACAGCTAAACACTGAAGCTTTCTTT. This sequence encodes CASSKGQLNTEAFF.

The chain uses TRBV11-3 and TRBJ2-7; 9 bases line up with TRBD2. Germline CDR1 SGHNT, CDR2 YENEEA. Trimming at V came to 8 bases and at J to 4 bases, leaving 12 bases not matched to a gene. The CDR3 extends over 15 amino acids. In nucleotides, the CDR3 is TGTGCCAGCGCTCCCCTGGGACTAGCAGAATACGAGCAGTACTTC. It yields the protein CASAPLGLAEYEQYF.

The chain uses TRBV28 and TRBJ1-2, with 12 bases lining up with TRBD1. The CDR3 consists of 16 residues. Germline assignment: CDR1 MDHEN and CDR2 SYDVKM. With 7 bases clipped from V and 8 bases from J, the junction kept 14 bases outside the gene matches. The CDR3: CASTTPGTGGEEGYTF. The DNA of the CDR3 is TGTGCCAGCACCACTCCCGGGACAGGGGGCGAGGAGGGCTACACCTTC.

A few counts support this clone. The CDR3 DNA reads TGTGCCAGTAGTATAGCCGGCAGGGGGAGCTTCTACGAGCAGTACTTC. It translates to CASSIAGRGSFYEQYF. This chain joins TRBV19 and TRBJ2-7, with 7 positions matching TRBD1. The CDR3 is made up of 16 amino acids. Germline lookup yields CDR1 LNHDA and CDR2 SQIVND (reference sequence). The ends lost 1 base at V and 3 bases at J; junction bases unmatched: 9.

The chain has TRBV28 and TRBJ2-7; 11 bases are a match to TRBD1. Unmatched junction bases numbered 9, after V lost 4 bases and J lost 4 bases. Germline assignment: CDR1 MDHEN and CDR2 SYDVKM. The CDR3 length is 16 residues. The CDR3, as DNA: TGTGCCAGCAGTTCCCCGGGACAGGGGGAAGGATACGAGCAGTACTTC. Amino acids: CASSSPGQGEGYEQYF.

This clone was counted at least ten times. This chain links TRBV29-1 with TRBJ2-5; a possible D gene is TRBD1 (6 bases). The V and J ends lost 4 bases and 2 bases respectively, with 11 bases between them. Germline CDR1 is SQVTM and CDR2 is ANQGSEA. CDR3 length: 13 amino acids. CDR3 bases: TGCAGCGTTGCGGTCACAGGGCAAGAGACCCAGTACTTC. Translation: CSVAVTGQETQYF.

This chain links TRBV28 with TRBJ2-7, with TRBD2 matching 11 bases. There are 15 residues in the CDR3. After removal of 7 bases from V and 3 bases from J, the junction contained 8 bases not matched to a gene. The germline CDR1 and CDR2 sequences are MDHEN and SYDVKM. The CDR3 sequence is CASTPGTSGFYEQYF. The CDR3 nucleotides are TGTGCCAGCACTCCCGGGACTAGCGGATTCTACGAGCAGTACTTC.

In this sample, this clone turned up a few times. The CDR3 bases are TGCGCCAGCAGCCCGGGGGGAGATACGCAGTATTTT. It yields the protein CASSPGGDTQYF. The J gene is TRBJ2-3, the V gene TRBV5-1; 7 bases are a match to TRBD2. Germline V gene sequence: CDR1 SGHRS, CDR2 YFSETQ. The CDR3 has 12 amino acids. With V trimmed by 4 bases and J by 5 bases, 1 base remained unmatched.

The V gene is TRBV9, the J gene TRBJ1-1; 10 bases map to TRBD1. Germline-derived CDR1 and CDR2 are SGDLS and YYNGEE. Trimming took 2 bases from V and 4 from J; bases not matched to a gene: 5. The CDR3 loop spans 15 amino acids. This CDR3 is CASSVVGQGITEAFF. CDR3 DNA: TGTGCCAGCAGCGTCGTGGGACAGGGGATCACTGAAGCTTTCTTT. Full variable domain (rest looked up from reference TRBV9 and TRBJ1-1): DSGVTQTPKHLITATGQRVTLRCSPRSGDLSVYWYQQSLDQGLQFLIQYYNGEERAKGNILERFSAQQFPDLHSELNLSSLELGDSALYFCASSVVGQGITEAFFGQGTRLTVV.

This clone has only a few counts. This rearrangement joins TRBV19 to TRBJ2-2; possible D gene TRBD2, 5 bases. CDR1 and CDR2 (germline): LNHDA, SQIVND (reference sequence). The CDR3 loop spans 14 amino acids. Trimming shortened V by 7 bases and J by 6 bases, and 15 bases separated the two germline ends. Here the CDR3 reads CASIPRSGAGELFF. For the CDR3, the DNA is TGTGCCAGTATCCCCCGGTCCGGGGCCGGGGAGCTGTTTTTT.

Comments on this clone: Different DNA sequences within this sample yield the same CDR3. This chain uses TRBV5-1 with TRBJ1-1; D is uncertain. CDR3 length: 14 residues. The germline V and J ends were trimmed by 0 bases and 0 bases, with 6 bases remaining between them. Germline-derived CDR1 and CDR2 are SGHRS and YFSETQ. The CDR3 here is CASSLAGMNTEAFF. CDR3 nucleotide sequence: TGCGCCAGCAGCTTGGCTGGCATGAACACTGAAGCTTTCTTT.

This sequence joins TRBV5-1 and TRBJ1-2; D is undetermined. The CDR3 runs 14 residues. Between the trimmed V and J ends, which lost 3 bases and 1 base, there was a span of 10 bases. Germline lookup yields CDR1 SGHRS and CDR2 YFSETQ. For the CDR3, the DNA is TGCGCCAGCAGCTCTGGAGGGAGTAACTATGGCTACACCTTC. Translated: CASSSGGSNYGYTF.

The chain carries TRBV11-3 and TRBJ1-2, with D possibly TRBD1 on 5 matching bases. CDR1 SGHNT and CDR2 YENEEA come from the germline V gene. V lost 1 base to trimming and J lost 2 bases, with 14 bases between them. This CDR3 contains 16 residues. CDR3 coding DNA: TGTGCCAGCAGCTTAGGACAGACCTCGAGGAACTATGGCTACACCTTC. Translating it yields CASSLGQTSRNYGYTF.

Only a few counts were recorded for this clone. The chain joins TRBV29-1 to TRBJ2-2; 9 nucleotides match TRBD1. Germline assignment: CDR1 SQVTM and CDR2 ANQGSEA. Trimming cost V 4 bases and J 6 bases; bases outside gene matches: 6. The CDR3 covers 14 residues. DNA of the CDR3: TGCAGCGTTGGGGGACAGGGTGTTTCCGGGGAGCTGTTTTTT. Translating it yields CSVGGQGVSGELFF.

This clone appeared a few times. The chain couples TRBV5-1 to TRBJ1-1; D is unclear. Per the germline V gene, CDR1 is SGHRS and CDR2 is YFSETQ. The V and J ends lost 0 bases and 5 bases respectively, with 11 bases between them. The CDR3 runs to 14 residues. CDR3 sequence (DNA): TGCGCCAGCAGCTTGGTGGGCGCCCGGACTGAAGCTTTCTTT. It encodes CASSLVGARTEAFF.

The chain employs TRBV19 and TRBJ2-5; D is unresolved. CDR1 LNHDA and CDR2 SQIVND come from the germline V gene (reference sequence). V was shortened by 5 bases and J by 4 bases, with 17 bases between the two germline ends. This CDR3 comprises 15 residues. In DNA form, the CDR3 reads TGTGCCAGTAGTGTGACACCCTCCTACGCAGAGACCCAGTACTTC. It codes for CASSVTPSYAETQYF.

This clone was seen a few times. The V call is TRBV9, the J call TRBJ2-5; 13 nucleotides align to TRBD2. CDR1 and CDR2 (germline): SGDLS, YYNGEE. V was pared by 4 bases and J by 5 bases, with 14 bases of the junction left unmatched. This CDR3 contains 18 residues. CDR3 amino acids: CASSPGVLAGGPGETQYF. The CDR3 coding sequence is TGTGCCAGCAGCCCCGGGGTACTAGCGGGAGGGCCGGGGGAGACCCAGTACTTC.

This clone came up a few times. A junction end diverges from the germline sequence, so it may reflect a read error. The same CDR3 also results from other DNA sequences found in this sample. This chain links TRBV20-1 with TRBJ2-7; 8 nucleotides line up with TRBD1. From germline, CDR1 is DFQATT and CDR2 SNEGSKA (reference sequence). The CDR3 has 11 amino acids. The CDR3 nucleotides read TGCAGTGCTAGGTCAAAGGGGACAGGCTCCTTC. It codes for CSARSKGTGSF.

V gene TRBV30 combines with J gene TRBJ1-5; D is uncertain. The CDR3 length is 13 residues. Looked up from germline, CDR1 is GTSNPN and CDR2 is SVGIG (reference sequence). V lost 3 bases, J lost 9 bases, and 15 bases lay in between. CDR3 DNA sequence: TGTGCCTGGAGCCTAGAACCCAGATCGCCCCAGCATTTT. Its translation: CAWSLEPRSPQHF.

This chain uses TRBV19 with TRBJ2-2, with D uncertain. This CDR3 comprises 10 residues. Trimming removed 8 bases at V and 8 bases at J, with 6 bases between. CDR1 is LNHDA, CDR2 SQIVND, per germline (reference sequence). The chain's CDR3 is CASQSGELFF. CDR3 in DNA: TGTGCCAGTCAATCAGGGGAGCTGTTTTTT. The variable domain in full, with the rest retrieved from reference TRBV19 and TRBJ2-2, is DGGITQSPKYLFRKEGQNVTLSCEQNLNHDAMYWYRQDPGQGLRLIYYSQIVNDFQKGDIAEGYSVSREKKESFPLTVTSAQKNPTAFYLCASQSGELFFGEGSRLTVL.

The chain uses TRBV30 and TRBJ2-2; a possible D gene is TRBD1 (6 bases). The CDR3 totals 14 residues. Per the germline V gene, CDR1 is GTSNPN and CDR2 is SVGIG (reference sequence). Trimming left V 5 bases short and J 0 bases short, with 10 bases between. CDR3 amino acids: CAWHRVSNTGELFF. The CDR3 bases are TGTGCCTGGCACAGGGTATCGAACACCGGGGAGCTGTTTTTT.

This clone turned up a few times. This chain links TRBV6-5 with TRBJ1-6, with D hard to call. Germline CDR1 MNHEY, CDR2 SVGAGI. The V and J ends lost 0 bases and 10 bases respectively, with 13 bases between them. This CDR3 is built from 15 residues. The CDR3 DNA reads TGTGCCAGCAGTTACTCGAGTAGTGTAAACTCACCCCTCCACTTT. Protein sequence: CASSYSSSVNSPLHF.

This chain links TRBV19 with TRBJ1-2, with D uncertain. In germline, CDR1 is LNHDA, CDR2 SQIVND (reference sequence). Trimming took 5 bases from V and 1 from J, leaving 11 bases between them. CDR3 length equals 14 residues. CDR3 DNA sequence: TGTGCCAGTAGTCCTGACCCGGGTAACTATGGCTACACCTTC. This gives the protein CASSPDPGNYGYTF.